This entry describes one TCR beta chain. The antigen remains undetermined. CDR3 size: 16 residues. CDR1 and CDR2 (germline): SGHVS, FQNEAQ. Trimming cost V 5 bases and J 2 bases; bases outside gene matches: 7. The data belong to a study of T cell repertoires in cytomegalovirus infection. Study overall: An indication of both CMV infection and matching HLA type came from public TCR beta signatures.

TCRdb fed the reads into MiXCR, producing one record per CDR3 protein. The sample has roughly 180,000 distinct CDR3 sequences, less than 25% seen once. Study-level results: Carriage of CMV together with the relevant HLA was identifiable through cumulative public TCR beta family frequency.

This rearrangement joins TRBV7-8 to TRBJ2-5; 11 bases are shared with TRBD2. Source: CD8+ T cells from cultured PBMCs, taken from culture after CMV antigen stimulation. This TCR was sampled from a human donor in good health (CMV status not recorded). Some clones in this sample may be carry-over from other donors' samples. CDR3: CASSRELAGAQETQYF. CDR3 nucleotide sequence: TGTGCCAGCAGCCGCGAACTAGCGGGGGCTCAAGAGACCCAGTACTTC.